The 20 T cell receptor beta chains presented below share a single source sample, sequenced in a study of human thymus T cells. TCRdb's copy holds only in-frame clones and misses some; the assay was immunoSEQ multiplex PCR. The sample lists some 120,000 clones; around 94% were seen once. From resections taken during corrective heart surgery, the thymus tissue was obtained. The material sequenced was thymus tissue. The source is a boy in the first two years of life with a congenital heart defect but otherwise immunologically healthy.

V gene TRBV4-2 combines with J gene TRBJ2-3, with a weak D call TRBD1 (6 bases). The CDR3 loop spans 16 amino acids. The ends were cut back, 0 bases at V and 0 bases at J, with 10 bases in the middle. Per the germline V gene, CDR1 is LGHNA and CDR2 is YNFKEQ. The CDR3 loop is CASSQDLQGSTDTQYF. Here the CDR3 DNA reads TGTGCCAGCAGCCAAGATCTCCAGGGGAGCACAGATACGCAGTATTTT.

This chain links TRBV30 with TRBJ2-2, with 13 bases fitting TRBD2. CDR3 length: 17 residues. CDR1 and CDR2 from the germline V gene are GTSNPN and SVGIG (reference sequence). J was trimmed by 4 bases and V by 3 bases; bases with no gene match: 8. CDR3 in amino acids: CAWRVGLAGAGTGELFF. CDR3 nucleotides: TGTGCCTGGAGGGTAGGACTAGCGGGGGCAGGCACCGGGGAGCTGTTTTTT.

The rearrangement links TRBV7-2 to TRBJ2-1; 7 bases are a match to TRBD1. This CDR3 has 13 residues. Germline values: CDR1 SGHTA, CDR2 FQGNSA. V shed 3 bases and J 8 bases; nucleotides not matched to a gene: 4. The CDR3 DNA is TGTGCCAGCAGCTTTCTCACAGGGGATGAGCAGTTCTTC. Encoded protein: CASSFLTGDEQFF.

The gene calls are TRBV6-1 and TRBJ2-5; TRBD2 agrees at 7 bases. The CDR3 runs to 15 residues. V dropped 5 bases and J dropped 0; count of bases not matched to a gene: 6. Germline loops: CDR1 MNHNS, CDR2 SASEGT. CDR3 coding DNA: TGTGCCAGCAGTAAGCGGGGCGCGTACCAAGAGACCCAGTACTTC. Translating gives CASSKRGAYQETQYF.

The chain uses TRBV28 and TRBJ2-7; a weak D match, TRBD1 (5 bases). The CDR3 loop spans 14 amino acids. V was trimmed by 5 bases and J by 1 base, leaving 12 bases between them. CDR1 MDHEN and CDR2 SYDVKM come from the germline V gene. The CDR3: CASSPPGKSYEQYF. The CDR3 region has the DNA TGTGCCAGCAGTCCCCCAGGGAAATCCTACGAGCAGTACTTC.

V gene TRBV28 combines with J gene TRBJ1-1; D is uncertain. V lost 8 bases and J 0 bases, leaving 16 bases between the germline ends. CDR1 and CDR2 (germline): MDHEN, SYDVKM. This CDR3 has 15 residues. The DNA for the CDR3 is TGTGCCAGCGAGCCCGGAGTCCAGTTGAACACTGAAGCTTTCTTT. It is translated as CASEPGVQLNTEAFF.

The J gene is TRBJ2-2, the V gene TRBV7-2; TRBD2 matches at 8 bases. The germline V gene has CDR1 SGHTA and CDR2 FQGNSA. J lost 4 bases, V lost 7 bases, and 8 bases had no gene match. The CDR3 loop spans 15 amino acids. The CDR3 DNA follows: TGTGCCAGCACCCGGGGCAGCGGGGGCACCGGGGAGCTGTTTTTT. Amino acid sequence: CASTRGSGGTGELFF.

The CDR3 spells CASSPGDEVSGANVLTF. CDR3 DNA sequence: TGTGCCAGCAGCCCGGGGGACGAGGTCTCTGGGGCCAACGTCCTGACTTTC. This chain links TRBV14 with TRBJ2-6, with D possibly matching TRBD2 (6 bases). From germline, CDR1 is SGHDN and CDR2 FVKESK. Trimming stripped 4 bases from V and 0 bases from J, with 13 bases between. CDR3 length: 17 residues. The whole variable domain, remainder taken from reference TRBV14 and TRBJ2-6, is EAGVTQFPSHSVIEKGQTVTLRCDPISGHDNLYWYRRVMGKEIKFLLHFVKESKQDESGMPNNRFLAERTGGTYSTLKVQPAELEDSGVYFCASSPGDEVSGANVLTFGAGSRLTVL.

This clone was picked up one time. The DNA of the CDR3 is TGTGCCAGCAGCCCGCATATAGCGGGGCTCCATGCAGATACGCAGTATTTT. Encoded protein: CASSPHIAGLHADTQYF. The V call is TRBV7-3, the J call TRBJ2-3, with 8 bases matching TRBD2. Looked up from germline, CDR1 is SGHTA and CDR2 is FQGTGA. This CDR3 comprises 17 residues. The junction had 14 bases not matched to a gene; V was cut back by 5 bases and J by 4 bases.

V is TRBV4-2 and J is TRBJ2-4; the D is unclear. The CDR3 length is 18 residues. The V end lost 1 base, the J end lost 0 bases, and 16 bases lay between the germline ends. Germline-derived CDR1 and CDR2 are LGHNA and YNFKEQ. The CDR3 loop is CASSQAIGPDLAKNIQYF. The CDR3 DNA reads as TGTGCCAGCAGCCAAGCAATAGGCCCAGATCTAGCCAAAAACATTCAGTACTTC.

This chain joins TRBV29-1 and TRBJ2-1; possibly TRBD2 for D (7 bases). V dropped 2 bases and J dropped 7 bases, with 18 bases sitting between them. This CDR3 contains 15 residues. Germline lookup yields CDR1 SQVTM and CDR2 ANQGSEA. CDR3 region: CSVEFEWGGQNEQFF. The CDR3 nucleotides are TGCAGCGTTGAATTTGAGTGGGGGGGGCAAAATGAGCAGTTCTTC.

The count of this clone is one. The CDR3 loop is CASSQSGRGTSNQPQHF. CDR3 nucleotides: TGCGCCAGCAGTCAATCAGGACGGGGAACTAGCAATCAGCCCCAGCATTTT. The chain uses TRBV23-1 and TRBJ1-5; D unresolved. TRBV23-1 is given ORF status, its function remaining uncertain. Trimming stripped 0 bases from V and 0 bases from J, with 12 bases between. CDR3 length: 17 amino acids.

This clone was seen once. The DNA for the CDR3 is TGTGCCAGCAGTGAACCGTTTAGCGGGGGGACCACAGATACGCAGTATTTT. This codes for CASSEPFSGGTTDTQYF. The chain employs TRBV6-1 and TRBJ2-3; 10 bases line up with TRBD2. CDR1 and CDR2 (germline): MNHNS, SASEGT. The CDR3 runs to 17 residues. The ends lost 2 bases at V and 2 bases at J; junction bases unmatched: 7.

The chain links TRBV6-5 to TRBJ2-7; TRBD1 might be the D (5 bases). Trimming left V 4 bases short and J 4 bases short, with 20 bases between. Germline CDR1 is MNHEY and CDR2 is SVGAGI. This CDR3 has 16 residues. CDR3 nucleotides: TGTGCCAGCAGTTGCAGGGATCGTAGACCACCATACGAGCAGTACTTC. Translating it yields CASSCRDRRPPYEQYF.

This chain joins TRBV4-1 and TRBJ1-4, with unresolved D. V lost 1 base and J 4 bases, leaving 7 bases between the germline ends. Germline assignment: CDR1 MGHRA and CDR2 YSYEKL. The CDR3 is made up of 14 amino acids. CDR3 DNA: TGCGCCAGCAGCCAAGTGGGGAGTAATGAAAAACTGTTTTTT. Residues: CASSQVGSNEKLFF.

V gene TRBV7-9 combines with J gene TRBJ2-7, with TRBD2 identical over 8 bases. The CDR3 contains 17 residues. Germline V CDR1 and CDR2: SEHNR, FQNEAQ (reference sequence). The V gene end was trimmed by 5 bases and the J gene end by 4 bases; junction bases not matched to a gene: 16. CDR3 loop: CASSIRRGSGVPYEQYF. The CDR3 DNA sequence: TGTGCCAGCAGCATTCGGCGGGGTAGCGGGGTCCCATACGAGCAGTACTTC.

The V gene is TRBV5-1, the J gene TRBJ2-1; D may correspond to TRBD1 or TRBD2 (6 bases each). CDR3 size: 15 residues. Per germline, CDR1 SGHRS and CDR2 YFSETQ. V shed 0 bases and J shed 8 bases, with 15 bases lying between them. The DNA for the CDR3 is TGCGCCAGCAGCTTGGCCGGGGGCCGAAAACATGAGCAGTTCTTC. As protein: CASSLAGGRKHEQFF.

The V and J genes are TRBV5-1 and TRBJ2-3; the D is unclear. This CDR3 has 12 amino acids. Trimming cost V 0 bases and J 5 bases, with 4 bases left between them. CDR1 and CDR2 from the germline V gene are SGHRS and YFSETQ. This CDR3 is CASSLAGDTQYF. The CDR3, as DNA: TGCGCCAGCAGCTTGGCTGGAGATACGCAGTATTTT. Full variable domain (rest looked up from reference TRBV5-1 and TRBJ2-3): KAGVTQTPRYLIKTRGQQVTLSCSPISGHRSVSWYQQTPGQGLQFLFEYFSETQRNKGNFPGRFSGRQFSNSRSEMNVSTLELGDSALYLCASSLAGDTQYFGPGTRLTVL.

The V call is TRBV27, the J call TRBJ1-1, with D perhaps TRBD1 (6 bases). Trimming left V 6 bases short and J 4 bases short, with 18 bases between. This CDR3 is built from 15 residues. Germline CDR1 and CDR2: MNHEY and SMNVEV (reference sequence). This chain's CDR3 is CASRVGRGQRTEAFF. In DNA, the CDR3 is TGTGCCAGCAGGGTGGGCAGGGGTCAGCGCACTGAAGCTTTCTTT.

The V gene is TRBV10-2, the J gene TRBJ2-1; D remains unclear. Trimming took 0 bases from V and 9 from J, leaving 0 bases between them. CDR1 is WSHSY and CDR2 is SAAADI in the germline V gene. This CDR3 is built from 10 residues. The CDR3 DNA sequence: TGCGCCAGCAGTGAGTCTGAGCAGTTCTTC. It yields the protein CASSESEQFF.